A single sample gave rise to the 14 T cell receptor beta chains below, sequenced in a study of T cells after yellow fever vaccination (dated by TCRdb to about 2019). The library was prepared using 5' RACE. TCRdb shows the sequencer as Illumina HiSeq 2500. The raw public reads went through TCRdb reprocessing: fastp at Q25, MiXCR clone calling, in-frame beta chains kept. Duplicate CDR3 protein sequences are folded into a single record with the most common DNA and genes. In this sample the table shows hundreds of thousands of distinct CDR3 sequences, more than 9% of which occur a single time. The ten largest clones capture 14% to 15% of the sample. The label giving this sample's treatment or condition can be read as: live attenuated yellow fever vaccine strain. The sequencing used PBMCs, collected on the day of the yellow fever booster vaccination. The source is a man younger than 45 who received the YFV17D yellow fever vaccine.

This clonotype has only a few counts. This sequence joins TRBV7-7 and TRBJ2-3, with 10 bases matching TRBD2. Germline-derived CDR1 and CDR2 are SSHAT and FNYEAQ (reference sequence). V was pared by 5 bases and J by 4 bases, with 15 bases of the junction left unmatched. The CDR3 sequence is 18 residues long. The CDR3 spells CASSQLPPGLAGADTQYF. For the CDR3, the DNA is TGTGCCAGCAGCCAGCTGCCACCTGGGCTAGCGGGAGCAGATACGCAGTATTTT.

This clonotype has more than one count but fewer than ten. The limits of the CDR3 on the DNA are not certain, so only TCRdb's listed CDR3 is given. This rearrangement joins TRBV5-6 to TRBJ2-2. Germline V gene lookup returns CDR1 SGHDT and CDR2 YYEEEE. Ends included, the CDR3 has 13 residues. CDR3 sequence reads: CASSFGSGGELFF.

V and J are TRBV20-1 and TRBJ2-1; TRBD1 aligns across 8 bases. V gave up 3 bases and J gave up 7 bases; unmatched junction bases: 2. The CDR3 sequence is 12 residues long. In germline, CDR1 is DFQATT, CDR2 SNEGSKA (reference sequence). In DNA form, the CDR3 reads TGCAGTGCTAGGGACAGGGAAAATGAGCAGTTCTTC. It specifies CSARDRENEQFF.

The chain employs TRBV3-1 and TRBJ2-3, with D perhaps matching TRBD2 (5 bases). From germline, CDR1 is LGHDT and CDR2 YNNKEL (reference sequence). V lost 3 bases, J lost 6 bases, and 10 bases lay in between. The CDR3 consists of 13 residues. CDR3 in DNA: TGTGCCAGCAGCCACCTAGCCCCCGATACGCAGTATTTT. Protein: CASSHLAPDTQYF.

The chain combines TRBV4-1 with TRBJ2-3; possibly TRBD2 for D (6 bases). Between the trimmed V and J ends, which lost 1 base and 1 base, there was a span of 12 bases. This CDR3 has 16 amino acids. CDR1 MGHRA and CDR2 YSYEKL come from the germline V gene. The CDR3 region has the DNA TGCGCCAGCAGCCAAGTCGAGACTAGTCGCACAGATACGCAGTATTTT. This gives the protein CASSQVETSRTDTQYF.

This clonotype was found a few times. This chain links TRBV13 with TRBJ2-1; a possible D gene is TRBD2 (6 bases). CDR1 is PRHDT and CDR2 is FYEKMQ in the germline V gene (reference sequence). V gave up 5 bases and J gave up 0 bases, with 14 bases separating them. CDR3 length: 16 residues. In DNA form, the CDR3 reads TGTGCCAGCAGCCCTCCAGGTAGCGGCTCCTACAATGAGCAGTTCTTC. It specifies CASSPPGSGSYNEQFF.

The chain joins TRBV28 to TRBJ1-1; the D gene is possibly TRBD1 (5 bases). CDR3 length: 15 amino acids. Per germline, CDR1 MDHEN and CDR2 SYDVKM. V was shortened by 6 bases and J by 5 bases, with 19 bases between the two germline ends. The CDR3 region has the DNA TGTGCCAGCAGACCACGGGACCCAAATTGGACTGAAGCTTTCTTT. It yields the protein CASRPRDPNWTEAFF. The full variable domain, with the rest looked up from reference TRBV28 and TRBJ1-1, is DVKVTQSSRYLVKRTGEKVFLECVQDMDHENMFWYRQDPGLGLRLIYFSYDVKMKEKGDIPEGYSVSREKKERFSLILESASTNQTSMYLCASRPRDPNWTEAFFGQGTRLTVV.

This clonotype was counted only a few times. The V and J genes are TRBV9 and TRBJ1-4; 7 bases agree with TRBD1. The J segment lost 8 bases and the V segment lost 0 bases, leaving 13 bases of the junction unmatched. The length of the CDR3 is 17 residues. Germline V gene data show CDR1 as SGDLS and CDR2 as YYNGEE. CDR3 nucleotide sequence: TGTGCCAGCAGCGTAGCCGGCCGAGGGACAGTAGGGGAAAAACTGTTTTTT. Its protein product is CASSVAGRGTVGEKLFF.

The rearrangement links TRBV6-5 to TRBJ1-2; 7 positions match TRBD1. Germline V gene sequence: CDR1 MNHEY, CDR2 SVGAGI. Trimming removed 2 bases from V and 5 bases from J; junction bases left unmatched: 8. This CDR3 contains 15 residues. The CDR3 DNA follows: TGTGCCAGCAGTTACCTTACAGGGGATCATTATGGCTACACCTTC. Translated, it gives CASSYLTGDHYGYTF.

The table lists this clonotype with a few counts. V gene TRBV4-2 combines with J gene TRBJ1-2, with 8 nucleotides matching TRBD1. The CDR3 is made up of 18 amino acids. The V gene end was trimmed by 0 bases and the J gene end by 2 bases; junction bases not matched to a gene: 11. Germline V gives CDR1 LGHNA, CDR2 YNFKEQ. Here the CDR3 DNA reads TGTGCCAGCAGCCAAGATCTGCACGTGCGACAGGGGAACTATGGCTACACCTTC. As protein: CASSQDLHVRQGNYGYTF.

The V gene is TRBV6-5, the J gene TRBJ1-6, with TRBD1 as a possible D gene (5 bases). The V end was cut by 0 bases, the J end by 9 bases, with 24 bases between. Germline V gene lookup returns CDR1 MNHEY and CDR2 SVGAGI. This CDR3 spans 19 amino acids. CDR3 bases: TGTGCCAGCAGTTACTCGCGTGGGGCAGCCCCTCCTATGGCTTCACCCCTCCACTTT. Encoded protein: CASSYSRGAAPPMASPLHF.

This CDR3 reads CASSLVLASNEQYF. In nucleotides, the CDR3 is TGTGCCAGCAGCTTAGTACTAGCAAGCAACGAGCAGTACTTC. This chain uses TRBV7-2 with TRBJ2-7; weak D call: TRBD2 (6 bases). CDR3 size: 14 residues. V was shortened by 1 base and J by 5 bases, with 12 bases between the two germline ends. Germline CDR1 and CDR2: SGHTA and FQGNSA.

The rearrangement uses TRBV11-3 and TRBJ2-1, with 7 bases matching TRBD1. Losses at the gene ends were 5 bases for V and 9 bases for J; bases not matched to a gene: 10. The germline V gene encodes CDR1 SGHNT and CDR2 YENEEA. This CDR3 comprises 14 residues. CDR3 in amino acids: CASSPRTGFSEQFF. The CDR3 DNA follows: TGTGCCAGCAGCCCCCGGACAGGCTTTAGTGAGCAGTTCTTC.

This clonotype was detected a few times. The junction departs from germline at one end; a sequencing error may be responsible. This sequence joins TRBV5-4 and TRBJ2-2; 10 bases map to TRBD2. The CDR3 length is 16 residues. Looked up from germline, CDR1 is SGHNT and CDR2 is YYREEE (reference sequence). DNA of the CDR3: TGTGCCAGCAGTTTGGGACTAGCGCGAAACACCGGGGAGCTGTTTTTT. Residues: CASSLGLARNTGELFF.